These 26 T cell receptor beta chains originate from one sample sequenced in a study of cytomegalovirus exposure and HLA in healthy donors. Researchers ran the PCR with 60 Vbeta and 13 Jbeta primers. Profiled with immunoSEQ multiplex PCR; TCRdb holds only in-frame clones, not every one. The sample consists of approximately 140,000 clones, almost 80% of them appearing once. Sequencing used PBMCs. The receptors were sampled from a woman aged 40 to 50 in good health and CMV-seropositive.

In its sample, this clone was seen a few times. This chain joins TRBV27 and TRBJ1-1; 10 bases are a match to TRBD1. The CDR3 length is 15 residues. With V trimmed by 10 bases and J by 3 bases, 11 bases remained unmatched. Germline values: CDR1 MNHEY, CDR2 SMNVEV (reference sequence). CDR3 DNA: TGTGCCATCCGACCATTTGGACAGGGGGACACTGAAGCTTTCTTT. Translation: CAIRPFGQGDTEAFF.

The J gene is TRBJ2-5, the V gene TRBV28, with TRBD2 as a possible D gene (5 bases). The CDR3 spans 14 residues. Trimming removed 6 bases from V and 5 bases from J, with 16 bases in between. Germline assignment: CDR1 MDHEN and CDR2 SYDVKM. CDR3: CASRSRGTWETQYF. The CDR3 nucleotides are TGTGCCAGCAGATCCCGGGGAACTTGGGAGACCCAGTACTTC.

This chain uses TRBV18 with TRBJ2-5, with 8 bases identical to TRBD1. The CDR3 sequence is 15 residues long. The V and J ends lost 3 bases and 1 base, in that order; junction bases with no gene match: 4. Germline CDR1 KGHSH, CDR2 LQKENI. CDR3 in DNA: TGTGCCAGCTCACCCCCGGGACAGGCCCAAGAGACCCAGTACTTC. It yields the protein CASSPPGQAQETQYF.

This clone appeared a few times. The chain employs TRBV6-5 and TRBJ1-1, with D possibly TRBD1 on 6 matching bases. V lost 5 bases and J 1 base, leaving 8 bases between the germline ends. Germline assignment: CDR1 MNHEY and CDR2 SVGAGI. CDR3 length equals 13 residues. CDR3 sequence: CASSRTANTEAFF. The CDR3 bases are TGTGCCAGCAGTAGGACAGCGAACACTGAAGCTTTCTTT.

This clone was recorded only once. The chain links TRBV5-4 to TRBJ2-1; TRBD2 matches 8 bases. V gave up 1 base and J gave up 6 bases; unmatched junction bases: 15. Looked up from germline, CDR1 is SGHNT and CDR2 is YYREEE (reference sequence). The CDR3 contains 18 residues. The CDR3 DNA follows: TGTGCCAGCAGCTTGTCAGACCAAAGGCGGGGGGCTAGCAATGAGCAGTTCTTC. As protein: CASSLSDQRRGASNEQFF.

The rearrangement joins TRBV19 to TRBJ2-3; TRBD1 is a possible D gene (6 bases). The germline V gene has CDR1 LNHDA and CDR2 SQIVND (reference sequence). The V end lost 1 base, the J end lost 8 bases, and 10 bases lay between the germline ends. The CDR3 has 13 residues. This CDR3 reads CASSIGPGATQYF. The CDR3 region has the DNA TGTGCCAGTAGTATAGGCCCAGGGGCTACGCAGTATTTT.

Here the CDR3 reads CASSQGGTNEKLFF. For the CDR3, the DNA is TGTGCCAGCAGCCAAGGAGGCACTAATGAAAAACTGTTTTTT. The chain uses TRBV27 and TRBJ1-4; D gene uncertain. Trimming shortened V by 6 bases and J by 2 bases, and 10 bases separated the two germline ends. The CDR3 consists of 14 residues. From germline, CDR1 is MNHEY and CDR2 SMNVEV (reference sequence). The full variable domain, in which reference TRBV27 and TRBJ1-4 provide the parts outside the CDR3, is EAQVTQNPRYLITVTGKKLTVTCSQNMNHEYMSWYRQDPGLGLRQIYYSMNVEVTDKGDVPEGYKVSRKEKRNFPLILESPSPNQTSLYFCASSQGGTNEKLFFGSGTQLSVL.

The chain carries TRBV7-9 and TRBJ1-1, with TRBD1 matching 7 bases. Germline V gene sequence: CDR1 SEHNR, CDR2 FQNEAQ (reference sequence). The CDR3 is 12 residues long. In DNA, the CDR3 is TGTTCCGGACAGGAATTGAACACTGAAGCTTTCTTT. Translation: CSGQELNTEAFF.

This chain connects TRBV30 to TRBJ1-2, with 11 bases lining up with TRBD1. Germline CDR1 GTSNPN, CDR2 SVGIG (reference sequence). This CDR3 contains 16 residues. J lost 8 bases, V lost 1 base, and 12 bases had no gene match. CDR3 in amino acids: CAWSDKDRGRVGGYTF. The CDR3 nucleotides read TGTGCCTGGAGTGACAAGGACAGGGGGCGGGTTGGCGGCTACACCTTC.

This sequence joins TRBV6-1 and TRBJ1-5; D is ambiguous. This CDR3 region has 12 residues. Trimming shortened V by 4 bases and J by 6 bases, and 7 bases separated the two germline ends. Germline V gives CDR1 MNHNS, CDR2 SASEGT. The CDR3 DNA reads as TGTGCCAGCAGTGCCTACCCTCAGCCCCAGCATTTT. Its translation is CASSAYPQPQHF.

The chain recombines TRBV6-6 with TRBJ1-2; 7 positions agree with TRBD1. Per the germline V gene, CDR1 is MNHNY and CDR2 is SVGAGI (reference sequence). CDR3 size: 13 residues. With 6 bases clipped from V and 4 bases from J, the junction kept 5 bases outside the gene matches. CDR3 nucleotides: TGTGCCAGCAGGGGCGGGACAGCCTATGGCTACACCTTC. This sequence encodes CASRGGTAYGYTF.

The J gene is TRBJ1-1, the V gene TRBV18; D is uncertain. V lost 1 base, J lost 0 bases, and 9 bases lay in between. Germline loops: CDR1 KGHSH, CDR2 LQKENI. The length of the CDR3 is 15 residues. The CDR3 sequence is CASSPLSSMNTEAFF. CDR3 sequence (DNA): TGTGCCAGCTCACCACTCAGTTCCATGAACACTGAAGCTTTCTTT. Full variable domain (remainder filled in from reference TRBV18 and TRBJ1-1): NAGVMQNPRHLVRRRGQEARLRCSPMKGHSHVYWYRQLPEEGLKFMVYLQKENIIDESGMPKERFSAEFPKEGPSILRIQQVVRGDSAAYFCASSPLSSMNTEAFFGQGTRLTVV.

The chain has TRBV28 and TRBJ1-3; D gene unclear. In germline, CDR1 is MDHEN, CDR2 SYDVKM. V dropped 5 bases and J dropped 1 base, with 9 bases sitting between them. The CDR3 has 14 amino acids. The CDR3 spells CASSLRPSGNTIYF. The DNA of the CDR3 is TGTGCCAGCAGTCTGAGGCCATCTGGAAACACCATATATTTT.

J is TRBJ2-2 and V is TRBV6-1, with TRBD2 matching over 8 bases. The CDR3 sequence is 15 residues long. V dropped 6 bases and J dropped 5; count of bases not matched to a gene: 8. Germline assignment: CDR1 MNHNS and CDR2 SASEGT. The chain's CDR3 is CASRMSRGGTGELFF. The CDR3 coding sequence is TGTGCCAGCAGGATGAGCCGGGGGGGGACCGGGGAGCTGTTTTTT.

The rearrangement links TRBV29-1 to TRBJ2-1; 7 nucleotides agree with TRBD2. CDR1 and CDR2 (germline): SQVTM, ANQGSEA. This CDR3 has 16 residues. V lost 4 bases and J lost 6; bases outside the gene matches: 15. Written as DNA, the CDR3 is TGCAGCGTTGGTGGGGGGGTCGGCGGAGGAATCAATGAGCAGTTCTTC. Amino acids: CSVGGGVGGGINEQFF.

This clone was found once. The chain uses TRBV4-1 and TRBJ1-2; D is ambiguous. The germline V and J ends were trimmed by 0 bases and 8 bases, with 19 bases remaining between them. CDR3 length: 16 residues. Looked up from germline, CDR1 is MGHRA and CDR2 is YSYEKL. The DNA for the CDR3 is TGCGCCAGCAGCCAAGAGTTAGCGGGCTCGTGGCAGGGCTACACCTTC. This translates into CASSQELAGSWQGYTF.

The genes are TRBV6-1 and TRBJ1-1; maybe TRBD1 (5 bases). CDR3 size: 15 residues. Germline CDR1 reads MNHNS; CDR2 reads SASEGT. Trimming removed 2 bases at V and 4 bases at J, with 14 bases between. In nucleotides, the CDR3 is TGTGCCAGCAGTGAAAGTATGGGGGGGGGCACTGAAGCTTTCTTT. The encoded protein is CASSESMGGGTEAFF.

The chain uses TRBV7-6 and TRBJ2-3; D call uncertain. This CDR3 has 12 amino acids. Per the germline V gene, CDR1 is SGHVS and CDR2 is FNYEAQ. With 3 bases removed from V and 6 bases from J, the gap between germline ends came to 7 bases. CDR3 protein: CASSFVGDTQYF. CDR3 nucleotide sequence: TGTGCCAGCAGCTTTGTCGGGGATACGCAGTATTTT.

V gene TRBV5-4 combines with J gene TRBJ1-3; TRBD1 aligns across 7 bases. The CDR3 contains 16 residues. Losses at the gene ends were 4 bases for V and 1 base for J; bases not matched to a gene: 8. Germline V gene lookup returns CDR1 SGHNT and CDR2 YYREEE (reference sequence). CDR3 protein: CASSPNGQVSGNTIYF. CDR3 in DNA: TGTGCCAGCAGCCCGAATGGACAGGTTTCTGGAAACACCATATATTTT. The full variable domain, completed using reference TRBV5-4 and TRBJ1-3, is ETGVTQSPTHLIKTRGQQVTLRCSSQSGHNTVSWYQQALGQGPQFIFQYYREEENGRGNFPPRFSGLQFPNYSSELNVNALELDDSALYLCASSPNGQVSGNTIYFGEGSWLTVV.

The V and J genes are TRBV7-9 and TRBJ1-6, with D tentatively TRBD1 (6 bases). Per germline, CDR1 SEHNR and CDR2 FQNEAQ (reference sequence). The CDR3 is 13 amino acids. The V and J ends lost 2 bases and 8 bases respectively, with 7 bases between them. The CDR3 sequence is CASSLNRDSPLHF. In DNA form, the CDR3 reads TGTGCCAGCAGCTTAAACAGGGATTCACCCCTCCACTTT.

This sequence joins TRBV6-5 and TRBJ1-6, with TRBD1 identical over 11 bases. CDR1 and CDR2 (germline): MNHEY, SVGAGI. This CDR3 contains 16 residues. V was clipped by 2 bases and J by 6 bases; unmatched bases: 3. CDR3 DNA: TGTGCCAGCAGTTACCAAGGGACAGGGGGTAATTCACCCCTCCACTTT. Translation gives CASSYQGTGGNSPLHF.

This clone was recorded once. The chain employs TRBV27 and TRBJ1-1; 11 nucleotides line up with TRBD1. The J segment lost 8 bases and the V segment lost 3 bases, leaving 5 bases of the junction unmatched. The germline gives CDR1 MNHEY, CDR2 SMNVEV (reference sequence). There are 14 residues in the CDR3. The CDR3, as DNA: TGTGCCAGCAGTTTCCGGGACAGGGGGGCCGAAGCTTTCTTT. This sequence encodes CASSFRDRGAEAFF.

This chain uses TRBV29-1 with TRBJ1-2, with D possibly matching TRBD1 (5 bases). The V end was cut by 4 bases, the J end by 4 bases, with 10 bases between. Germline V gene lookup returns CDR1 SQVTM and CDR2 ANQGSEA. The CDR3 extends over 12 amino acids. The CDR3 bases are TGCAGCGTTGGTCAGGGCGGCTATGGCTACACCTTC. Translating it yields CSVGQGGYGYTF.

V usage is TRBV9 and J usage is TRBJ1-4; 7 bases fit TRBD1. V dropped 5 bases and J dropped 8; count of bases not matched to a gene: 6. The V gene's germline CDR1 is SGDLS and CDR2 YYNGEE. This CDR3 is 13 amino acids long. The CDR3 sequence is CASSGDSREKLFF. CDR3 bases: TGTGCCAGCAGTGGGGACAGCCGGGAAAAACTGTTTTTT.

The chain links TRBV5-1 to TRBJ2-7, with 8 bases lining up with TRBD2. This CDR3 has 16 residues. Per germline, CDR1 SGHRS and CDR2 YFSETQ. Losses at the gene ends were 4 bases for V and 2 bases for J; bases not matched to a gene: 11. Written as DNA, the CDR3 is TGCGCCAGCAGCCAAAATGCGGGGGGAAGAGCCTACGAGCAGTACTTC. This codes for CASSQNAGGRAYEQYF. Full variable domain (remainder filled in from reference TRBV5-1 and TRBJ2-7): KAGVTQTPRYLIKTRGQQVTLSCSPISGHRSVSWYQQTPGQGLQFLFEYFSETQRNKGNFPGRFSGRQFSNSRSEMNVSTLELGDSALYLCASSQNAGGRAYEQYFGPGTRLTVT.

V usage is TRBV9 and J usage is TRBJ2-2, with 10 bases fitting TRBD1. The CDR3 totals 17 residues. The ends lost 3 bases at V and 1 base at J; junction bases unmatched: 6. Germline values: CDR1 SGDLS, CDR2 YYNGEE. The CDR3 region is CASSGGGQGGNTGELFF. The CDR3 DNA is TGTGCCAGCAGCGGAGGAGGACAGGGGGGGAACACCGGGGAGCTGTTTTTT.